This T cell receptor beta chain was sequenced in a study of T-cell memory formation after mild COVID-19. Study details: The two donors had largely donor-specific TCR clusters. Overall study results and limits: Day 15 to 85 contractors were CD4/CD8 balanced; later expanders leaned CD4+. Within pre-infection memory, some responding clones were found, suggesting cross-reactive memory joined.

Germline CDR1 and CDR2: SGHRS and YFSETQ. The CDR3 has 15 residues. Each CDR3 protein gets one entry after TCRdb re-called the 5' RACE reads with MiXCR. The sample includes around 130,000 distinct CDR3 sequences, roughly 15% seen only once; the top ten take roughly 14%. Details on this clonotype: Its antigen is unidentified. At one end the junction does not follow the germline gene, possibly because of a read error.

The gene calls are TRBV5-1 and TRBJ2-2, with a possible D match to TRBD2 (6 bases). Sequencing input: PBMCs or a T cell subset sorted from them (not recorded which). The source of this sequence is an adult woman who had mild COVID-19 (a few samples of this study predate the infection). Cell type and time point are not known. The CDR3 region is CASSLGTINTGELFF. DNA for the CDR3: TGCGCCAGCAGCTTGGGGACTATAAACACAGGGGAGCTGTTTTTT.